Here is one T cell receptor beta chain with its context. Antigen specificity is unknown. The CDR3 is 16 amino acids. Sequencing used immunoSEQ multiplex PCR; TCRdb keeps in-frame clones, though not all of them. The table records a few hundred thousand clones, 70% to 90% of them present only once. This sample stems from a study of cytomegalovirus exposure and HLA in healthy donors. About the research overall: According to later analysis, the same platform produced the roughly 110 validation and under 750 first-cohort repertoires. Overall study findings and caveats: The authors listed 164 TCR beta chains as cytomegalovirus-associated. Using the classifier, cytomegalovirus status was reportedly diagnosed with high specificity and sensitivity.

The donors were part of the validation cohort, which consisted of over a hundred subjects and was separate from the first cohort of several hundred subjects. This TCR was recovered from a woman between 18 and 30 years old in good health and CMV-seronegative. The specimen sequenced was PBMCs. This chain uses TRBV21-1 with TRBJ2-1; the table's TRBD2 call for D was not verified on the DNA. TRBV21-1 has pseudogene status. CDR3 in DNA: TGTGCCAGCAGCAAAGGAACGGTTAGCTCCTACAATGAGCAGTTCTTC. Translation: CASSKGTVSSYNEQFF.